The 29 T cell receptor beta chains listed next were all sequenced from one sample in a study of blood T cell repertoires in COVID-19. Assay used: immunoSEQ multiplex PCR; TCRdb lists only in-frame clones, some missing. The table records about 43,000 clones, just under 90% of them present only once. The specimen sequenced was peripheral blood. Receptor source: a man aged 40-55 years with COVID-19, enrolled during active disease.

The genes are TRBV2 and TRBJ1-3, with D unclear. V was trimmed by 6 bases and J by 0 bases, leaving 9 bases between them. The germline gives CDR1 SNHLY, CDR2 FYNNEI. CDR3 length: 14 residues. The CDR3, as DNA: TGTGCCAGCAGGGTCGTTAGCTCTGGAAACACCATATATTTT. It codes for CASRVVSSGNTIYF.

This chain links TRBV5-1 with TRBJ2-3; 14 positions match TRBD2. J gave up 3 bases and V 3 bases, and 9 bases lay outside the gene matches. The germline CDR1 and CDR2 sequences are SGHRS and YFSETQ. The length of the CDR3 is 18 residues. The CDR3, as DNA: TGCGCCAGCAGCTGGGGACTAGCGGGAGAGGGAGGTACAGATACGCAGTATTTT. The encoded protein is CASSWGLAGEGGTDTQYF.

This clone was seen only once. The V and J genes are TRBV7-8 and TRBJ2-1; 9 bases align to TRBD1. The CDR3 is made up of 15 amino acids. Germline values: CDR1 SGHVS, CDR2 FQNEAQ. V shed 3 bases, J shed 8 bases, and the junction held 8 bases outside the gene matches. The CDR3 DNA reads TGTGCCAGCAGCTTTGGGACAGGGTCTGTTTATGAGCAGTTCTTC. It encodes CASSFGTGSVYEQFF.

The sample holds a few counts of this clone. The V call is TRBV7-9, the J call TRBJ2-2, with TRBD1 identical over 8 bases. Germline V gives CDR1 SEHNR, CDR2 FQNEAQ (reference sequence). Germline trimming cut 6 bases from V and 7 bases from J; bases unmatched to any gene: 10. The CDR3 has 15 residues. The CDR3, as DNA: TGTGCCAGCAGACCATCCCAGGGGGCGGTCGGGGAGCTGTTTTTT. It is translated as CASRPSQGAVGELFF.

The rearrangement joins TRBV19 to TRBJ1-2; D gene uncertain. This CDR3 is built from 15 residues. The V and J ends lost 1 base and 5 bases respectively, with 14 bases between them. Per the germline V gene, CDR1 is LNHDA and CDR2 is SQIVND (reference sequence). CDR3 sequence: CASSIVARPGYGYTF. In nucleotides, the CDR3 is TGTGCCAGTAGTATAGTCGCAAGGCCGGGGTATGGCTACACCTTC. Variable domain in full (rest from reference TRBV19 and TRBJ1-2): DGGITQSPKYLFRKEGQNVTLSCEQNLNHDAMYWYRQDPGQGLRLIYYSQIVNDFQKGDIAEGYSVSREKKESFPLTVTSAQKNPTAFYLCASSIVARPGYGYTFGSGTRLTVV.

The chain carries TRBV9 and TRBJ2-3; 8 bases are a match to TRBD2. Unmatched junction bases numbered 6, after V lost 4 bases and J lost 2 bases. Germline V CDR1 and CDR2: SGDLS, YYNGEE. The CDR3 loop spans 15 amino acids. CDR3 DNA sequence: TGTGCCAGCAGCCCAATAGCGGGGATCACAGATACGCAGTATTTT. Translation: CASSPIAGITDTQYF. The full variable domain, completed using reference TRBV9 and TRBJ2-3, is DSGVTQTPKHLITATGQRVTLRCSPRSGDLSVYWYQQSLDQGLQFLIQYYNGEERAKGNILERFSAQQFPDLHSELNLSSLELGDSALYFCASSPIAGITDTQYFGPGTRLTVL.

CDR3 sequence (DNA): TGTGCCAGTAGTAAGGGGTTTCTGGGCAATCAGCCCCAGCATTTT. Protein product: CASSKGFLGNQPQHF. The V call is TRBV19, the J call TRBJ1-5; D may be TRBD1 (5 bases). The CDR3 extends over 15 amino acids. CDR1 is LNHDA, CDR2 SQIVND, per germline (reference sequence). Trimming shortened V by 4 bases and J by 2 bases, and 12 bases separated the two germline ends.

The gene calls are TRBV28 and TRBJ2-5, with a weak D call TRBD2 (5 bases). The CDR3 spans 14 residues. Germline CDR1 MDHEN, CDR2 SYDVKM. V was cut by 7 bases and J by 4 bases, with 16 bases left in between. CDR3 DNA: TGTGCCAGCAATTTCGGCTGGAGGAGAGAGACCCAGTACTTC. Its translation is CASNFGWRRETQYF.

This clone was counted a few times. The chain uses TRBV29-1 and TRBJ2-5, with a tentative D call TRBD2 (6 bases). Germline lookup yields CDR1 SQVTM and CDR2 ANQGSEA. The V and J ends lost 6 bases and 5 bases respectively, with 10 bases between them. This CDR3 spans 11 amino acids. CDR3 sequence (DNA): TGCAGCGTACGGGGGACGGAGACCCAGTACTTC. It specifies CSVRGTETQYF. The full variable domain, completed using reference TRBV29-1 and TRBJ2-5, is SAVISQKPSRDICQRGTSLTIQCQVDSQVTMMFWYRQQPGQSLTLIATANQGSEATYESGFVIDKFPISRPNLTFSTLTVSNMSPEDSSIYLCSVRGTETQYFGPGTRLLVL.

The chain joins TRBV11-2 to TRBJ1-1, with D maybe TRBD1 (5 bases). The length of the CDR3 is 10 residues. Germline V gene data show CDR1 as SGHAT and CDR2 as FQNNGV. V lost 11 bases, J lost 4 bases, and 8 bases lay in between. The CDR3 reads CAGGGTEAFF. The CDR3, as DNA: TGTGCCGGGGGGGGCACTGAAGCTTTCTTT.

This chain joins TRBV2 and TRBJ2-5; 7 bases align to TRBD1. With V trimmed by 4 bases and J by 4 bases, 6 bases remained unmatched. This CDR3 has 14 amino acids. Per germline, CDR1 SNHLY and CDR2 FYNNEI. The CDR3 spells CASSADRVRETQYF. For the CDR3, the DNA is TGTGCCAGCAGTGCTGACAGGGTGAGAGAGACCCAGTACTTC.

The chain links TRBV7-9 to TRBJ1-1, with a possible D match to TRBD1 (5 bases). This CDR3 has 15 amino acids. CDR1 is SEHNR, CDR2 FQNEAQ, per germline (reference sequence). Trimming took off 1 base at V and 1 base at J, with 10 bases between the two ends. The CDR3 DNA reads TGTGCCAGCAGCTTAGGGGGGGAAAAGAACACTGAAGCTTTCTTT. It encodes CASSLGGEKNTEAFF.

This clone has more than one count but fewer than ten. The V gene is TRBV2, the J gene TRBJ1-4, with 8 positions matching TRBD1. The CDR3 is 16 amino acids. Germline CDR1 SNHLY, CDR2 FYNNEI. Losses at the gene ends were 1 base for V and 3 bases for J; bases not matched to a gene: 4. DNA for the CDR3: TGTGCCAGCAGTGAAGATACAGGGGGGTCTAATGAAAAACTGTTTTTT. This gives the protein CASSEDTGGSNEKLFF. The full variable domain, in which reference TRBV2 and TRBJ1-4 provide the parts outside the CDR3, is EPEVTQTPSHQVTQMGQEVILRCVPISNHLYFYWYRQILGQKVEFLVSFYNNEISEKSEIFDDQFSVERPDGSNFTLKIRSTKLEDSAMYFCASSEDTGGSNEKLFFGSGTQLSVL.

The CDR3 nucleotides are TGTGCCAGCAGCCAGGGCCTCCATAATTCACCCCTCCACTTT. This codes for CASSQGLHNSPLHF. The V gene is TRBV3-1 (or the pseudogene TRBV3-2), the J gene TRBJ1-6; D is uncertain. The CDR3 loop spans 14 amino acids. Trimming shortened V by 3 bases and J by 5 bases, and 8 bases separated the two germline ends. Per germline, CDR1 LGHDT and CDR2 YNNKEL (reference sequence).

V is TRBV15 and J is TRBJ2-7; D may be TRBD2 (5 bases). Germline CDR1 and CDR2: LNHNV and YYDKDF (reference sequence). This CDR3 contains 18 residues. With 1 base removed from V and 3 bases from J, the gap between germline ends came to 22 bases. The CDR3 nucleotides are TGTGCCACCAGCAGAGCCCGAGCAGAGCCTGGGAGAAACTACGAGCAGTACTTC. This encodes CATSRARAEPGRNYEQYF.

The rearrangement uses TRBV29-1 and TRBJ2-5, with 12 bases matching TRBD2. The CDR3 contains 15 residues. CDR1 SQVTM and CDR2 ANQGSEA come from the germline V gene. J was trimmed by 5 bases and V by 1 base; bases with no gene match: 5. The CDR3, as DNA: TGCAGCGTTGAAGGGCTGACTAGCGGGGGCGAGACCCAGTACTTC. Translated, it gives CSVEGLTSGGETQYF.

The genes are TRBV10-1 and TRBJ1-1; no clear D gene. Germline V CDR1 and CDR2: WNHNN, SYGVQD (reference sequence). V was cut by 0 bases and J by 6 bases, with 11 bases left in between. The CDR3 contains 14 residues. In DNA form, the CDR3 reads TGCGCCAGCAGTGAGTCGCGGGATGGGTCTGAAGCTTTCTTT. This translates into CASSESRDGSEAFF.

This rearrangement joins TRBV14 to TRBJ2-3; no reliable D call. The germline gives CDR1 SGHDN, CDR2 FVKESK. This CDR3 region has 14 residues. V lost 4 bases, J lost 5 bases, and 13 bases lay in between. The CDR3 reads CASSPRLNQDTQYF. CDR3 sequence (DNA): TGTGCCAGCAGCCCCCGACTGAACCAAGATACGCAGTATTTT.

This chain connects TRBV5-6 to TRBJ1-5; D possibly corresponds to TRBD1 (6 bases). Looked up from germline, CDR1 is SGHDT and CDR2 is YYEEEE. The CDR3 runs to 15 residues. Trimming took 0 bases from V and 6 from J, leaving 13 bases between them. The CDR3 nucleotides are TGTGCCAGCAGCTTGGGACCAGGGGAGGGTCAGCCCCAGCATTTT. This sequence encodes CASSLGPGEGQPQHF.

This chain links TRBV19 with TRBJ2-2; D uncertain. The length of the CDR3 is 13 residues. The germline gives CDR1 LNHDA, CDR2 SQIVND (reference sequence). The V end was cut by 9 bases, the J end by 7 bases, with 15 bases between. This CDR3 is CASSTMTSGELFF. The CDR3 DNA is TGTGCCAGCTCAACTATGACCAGCGGGGAGCTGTTTTTT.

This chain uses TRBV27 with TRBJ2-7; D possibly corresponds to TRBD2 (6 bases). The CDR3 sequence is 14 residues long. CDR1 is MNHEY, CDR2 SMNVEV, per germline (reference sequence). V shed 6 bases and J shed 1 base, with 13 bases lying between them. CDR3: CASSYISGSYEQYF. The CDR3, as DNA: TGTGCCAGCAGCTACATTAGCGGTTCCTACGAGCAGTACTTC.

The chain recombines TRBV28 with TRBJ2-6; the D gene is possibly TRBD2 (5 bases). The CDR3 consists of 15 residues. V lost 1 base to trimming and J lost 2 bases, with 6 bases between them. Germline V CDR1 and CDR2: MDHEN, SYDVKM. This CDR3 is CASSLFGTGANVLTF. In nucleotides, the CDR3 is TGTGCCAGCAGTTTATTCGGGACTGGGGCCAACGTCCTGACTTTC.

J is TRBJ1-5 and V is TRBV19, with 9 nucleotides matching TRBD1. This CDR3 region has 14 residues. CDR1 is LNHDA, CDR2 SQIVND, per germline (reference sequence). Trimming removed 4 bases from V and 6 bases from J; junction bases left unmatched: 4. The CDR3, as DNA: TGTGCCAGTAGTACGACAGGGGGTGGTCAGCCCCAGCATTTT. Protein product: CASSTTGGGQPQHF. The variable domain in full, with the rest retrieved from reference TRBV19 and TRBJ1-5, is DGGITQSPKYLFRKEGQNVTLSCEQNLNHDAMYWYRQDPGQGLRLIYYSQIVNDFQKGDIAEGYSVSREKKESFPLTVTSAQKNPTAFYLCASSTTGGGQPQHFGDGTRLSIL.

The rearrangement links TRBV19 to TRBJ2-7; the D is unclear. The length of the CDR3 is 11 residues. Trimming took off 5 bases at V and 3 bases at J, with 5 bases between the two ends. Germline V CDR1 and CDR2: LNHDA, SQIVND (reference sequence). The CDR3 reads CASSPLYEQYF. The DNA of the CDR3 is TGTGCCAGTAGTCCCCTCTACGAGCAGTACTTC.

The V and J genes are TRBV10-3 and TRBJ1-5; unclear D gene. This CDR3 region has 12 residues. Germline V gene lookup returns CDR1 ENHRY and CDR2 SYGVKD. V was trimmed by 2 bases and J by 6 bases, leaving 5 bases between them. CDR3 amino acids: CAISEGPQPQHF. In DNA form, the CDR3 reads TGTGCCATCAGTGAGGGCCCTCAGCCCCAGCATTTT.

This clone occurred once. V is TRBV10-3 and J is TRBJ1-2, with unresolved D. Germline V CDR1 and CDR2: ENHRY, SYGVKD. CDR3 length: 13 amino acids. The V and J ends lost 2 bases and 8 bases respectively, with 12 bases between them. For the CDR3, the DNA is TGTGCCATCAGTGAGGCGGCAGTCAGCGGCTACACCTTC. Protein product: CAISEAAVSGYTF.

The gene calls are TRBV9 and TRBJ2-7; D possibly corresponds to TRBD2 (5 bases). V was trimmed by 0 bases and J by 2 bases, leaving 18 bases between them. Germline V gene data show CDR1 as SGDLS and CDR2 as YYNGEE. The CDR3 is 17 residues long. CDR3 DNA: TGTGCCAGCAGCGTAGGAGGGTGGGCTACCCCACCCTACGAGCAGTACTTC. The encoded protein is CASSVGGWATPPYEQYF.

The rearrangement uses TRBV18 and TRBJ2-7, with TRBD1 matching 8 bases. The CDR3 consists of 13 residues. Losses at the gene ends were 5 bases for V and 3 bases for J; bases not matched to a gene: 3. Germline CDR1 KGHSH, CDR2 LQKENI. DNA of the CDR3: TGTGCCAGCTCAGCAGGACAGGGCTACGAGCAGTACTTC. Its translation: CASSAGQGYEQYF.

The CDR3 reads CASSTWTGGFGALHF. The CDR3 region has the DNA TGTGCCAGCAGTACCTGGACAGGGGGCTTCGGAGCCCTCCACTTT. The chain recombines TRBV28 with TRBJ1-6, with 11 bases aligning to TRBD1. The J segment lost 14 bases and the V segment lost 5 bases, leaving 11 bases of the junction unmatched. The CDR3 has 15 residues. Germline assignment: CDR1 MDHEN and CDR2 SYDVKM.